A single sample gave rise to the 27 T cell receptor beta chains below, sequenced in a study of PD-1 blockade in classical Hodgkin lymphoma (dated by TCRdb to about 2020). Libraries were made using the immunoSEQ multiplex PCR assay. In TCRdb, the immuneACCESS table is reduced to in-frame sequences with V and J assigned. These tables do not hold every clone; where another copy was compared, an unresolved V gene accounts for under half, and the others remain unexplained. For this sample there are about 20,000 clones; approximately 80% appear just once. The ten largest clones capture more than 35% of the sample. This specimen's time point label, interpreted: cycle 4 day 1 (C4D1), after 6 weeks of nivolumab. All trial patients had relapsed after autologous stem cell transplantation, with cohorts A, B and C differing in prior brentuximab vedotin exposure. Sequences were derived from peripheral blood mononuclear cells (PBMCs), sampled before the fourth cycle of nivolumab. Every receptor here comes from a human donor with classical Hodgkin lymphoma.

This chain connects TRBV29-1 to TRBJ1-3; 10 positions match TRBD1. The V segment lost 7 bases and the J segment 1 base; nucleotides outside the gene matches: 16. Germline values: CDR1 SQVTM, CDR2 ANQGSEA. The CDR3 has 18 residues. The CDR3 here is CSEQTGTGVFWSGNTIYF. CDR3 DNA sequence: TGCAGCGAACAGACCGGGACAGGGGTATTTTGGTCTGGAAACACCATATATTTT.

The V call is TRBV7-2, the J call TRBJ1-5; D is possibly TRBD1 (6 bases). V was shortened by 1 base and J by 5 bases, with 12 bases between the two germline ends. Germline-derived CDR1 and CDR2 are SGHTA and FQGNSA. CDR3 length: 15 amino acids. CDR3 DNA sequence: TGTGCCAGCAGCTTAGTTGACAGGCTAGATCAGCCCCAGCATTTT. Protein sequence: CASSLVDRLDQPQHF.

The V call is TRBV30, the J call TRBJ2-5; tentatively, D is TRBD1 (7 bases). The V end lost 5 bases, the J end lost 5 bases, and 18 bases lay between the germline ends. In germline, CDR1 is GTSNPN, CDR2 SVGIG (reference sequence). The CDR3 extends over 14 amino acids. The CDR3 nucleotides are TGTGCCTGGTCTTGGGGGGACAGTAGGGAGACCCAGTACTTC. This codes for CAWSWGDSRETQYF.

J is TRBJ2-7 and V is TRBV4-1; 7 bases map to TRBD1. J gave up 5 bases and V 0 bases, and 7 bases lay outside the gene matches. The CDR3 sequence is 15 residues long. CDR1 and CDR2 (germline): MGHRA, YSYEKL. CDR3 amino acids: CASSQDLPQGDEQYF. The DNA for the CDR3 is TGCGCCAGCAGCCAAGATCTACCCCAGGGGGACGAGCAGTACTTC.

The chain is built from TRBV5-1 and TRBJ2-7; the D is unclear. This CDR3 contains 13 residues. Germline lookup yields CDR1 SGHRS and CDR2 YFSETQ. V lost 4 bases to trimming and J lost 0 bases, with 8 bases between them. CDR3 DNA sequence: TGCGCCAGCAGCCGGCCCCCCTCCTACGAGCAGTACTTC. It is translated as CASSRPPSYEQYF.

This chain connects TRBV29-1 to TRBJ2-7; D possibly corresponds to TRBD1 (6 bases). V lost 3 bases and J 2 bases, leaving 11 bases between the germline ends. The CDR3 runs 13 residues. The germline V gene has CDR1 SQVTM and CDR2 ANQGSEA. The CDR3 sequence is CSVDVTGTYEQYF. CDR3 bases: TGCAGCGTTGATGTCACAGGGACCTACGAGCAGTACTTC.

The count of this clone is one. V and J are TRBV27 and TRBJ1-1; 11 bases fit TRBD1. This CDR3 comprises 15 residues. V trimming: 5 bases; J trimming: 7 bases; junction bases outside the gene matches: 9. Per the germline V gene, CDR1 is MNHEY and CDR2 is SMNVEV (reference sequence). CDR3 nucleotide sequence: TGTGCCAGCAGTGGGACAGGGGGGCAGAGGGGTGAAGCTTTCTTT. Translating gives CASSGTGGQRGEAFF.

The chain recombines TRBV27 with TRBJ2-7, with D perhaps given as TRBD1 or TRBD2 (6 bases each). From germline, CDR1 is MNHEY and CDR2 SMNVEV (reference sequence). V was cut by 6 bases and J by 2 bases, with 8 bases left in between. The CDR3 is 12 residues long. The CDR3 region has the DNA TGTGCCAGCAGGGAGGGGGCCTACGAGCAGTACTTC. Encoded protein: CASREGAYEQYF.

The chain has TRBV5-6 and TRBJ1-5; a possible D gene is TRBD1 (5 bases). The CDR3 extends over 15 amino acids. Trimming pared 4 bases from V and 2 bases from J, leaving 13 bases between. Germline V lookup: CDR1 SGHDT, CDR2 YYEEEE. The CDR3 DNA reads TGTGCCAGCAGCATGATCTCACAGGGCAATCAGCCCCAGCATTTT. Protein product: CASSMISQGNQPQHF.

The chain employs TRBV5-1 and TRBJ2-3, with D perhaps given as TRBD1 or TRBD2 (5 bases each). This CDR3 has 17 amino acids. The V and J ends lost 1 base and 3 bases respectively, with 18 bases between them. Germline V lookup: CDR1 SGHRS, CDR2 YFSETQ. CDR3 DNA sequence: TGCGCCAGCAGCTTGAGATCTGGGACGGGCAGAACAGATACGCAGTATTTT. Residues: CASSLRSGTGRTDTQYF.

The CDR3 DNA follows: TGTGCCAGCAGCTCCCGACGGAGCTCTGGGGCCAACGTCCTGACTTTC. Translation: CASSSRRSSGANVLTF. J is TRBJ2-6 and V is TRBV7-3, with D unresolved. CDR1 is SGHTA and CDR2 is FQGTGA in the germline V gene. This CDR3 has 16 amino acids. V lost 4 bases to trimming and J lost 0 bases, with 10 bases between them.

This clone was observed a handful of times. The genes are TRBV19 and TRBJ1-1; no firm D call. Germline CDR1 and CDR2: LNHDA and SQIVND (reference sequence). Trimming stripped 6 bases from V and 2 bases from J, with 7 bases between. The CDR3 length is 12 residues. The chain's CDR3 is CASRKRNTEAFF. CDR3 DNA sequence: TGTGCCAGTAGAAAGAGAAACACTGAAGCTTTCTTT. Full variable domain (outside the CDR3, taken from reference TRBV19 and TRBJ1-1): DGGITQSPKYLFRKEGQNVTLSCEQNLNHDAMYWYRQDPGQGLRLIYYSQIVNDFQKGDIAEGYSVSREKKESFPLTVTSAQKNPTAFYLCASRKRNTEAFFGQGTRLTVV.

The rearrangement links TRBV4-1 to TRBJ1-2; the D is unclear. The CDR3 is 15 residues long. V was cut by 0 bases and J by 5 bases, with 13 bases left in between. Germline CDR1 MGHRA, CDR2 YSYEKL. The CDR3 is CASSQDIMVEYGYTF. In DNA form, the CDR3 reads TGCGCCAGCAGCCAAGATATTATGGTCGAGTATGGCTACACCTTC.

The gene calls are TRBV29-1 and TRBJ2-1; D uncertain. The CDR3 length is 12 residues. Trimming took 4 bases from V and 7 from J, leaving 11 bases between them. Germline V CDR1 and CDR2: SQVTM, ANQGSEA. CDR3 bases: TGCAGCGTTGTACGGACGGTAAATGAGCAGTTCTTC. Translating gives CSVVRTVNEQFF.

This chain links TRBV7-9 with TRBJ2-3, with no clear D. The V gene lost 2 bases and the J gene lost 4 bases, with 7 bases spanning the gap. There are 13 residues in the CDR3. CDR1 is SEHNR and CDR2 is FQNEAQ in the germline V gene (reference sequence). The CDR3 bases are TGTGCCAGCAGCTTAAGGGCTCCAGATACGCAGTATTTT. Translated, it gives CASSLRAPDTQYF.

The chain uses TRBV20-1 and TRBJ1-3; D remains unclear. The V and J ends lost 3 bases and 4 bases respectively, with 4 bases between them. Germline-derived CDR1 and CDR2 are DFQATT and SNEGSKA (reference sequence). The CDR3 is 11 residues long. CDR3 DNA sequence: TGCAGTGCTAGGACAGGAAACACCATATATTTT. Translating it yields CSARTGNTIYF.

This clone showed up just a few times. This chain connects TRBV29-1 to TRBJ2-7; D is unclear. The CDR3 is 13 residues long. Germline CDR1 is SQVTM and CDR2 is ANQGSEA. The V end was cut by 7 bases, the J end by 7 bases, with 20 bases between. The CDR3 bases are TGCAGCGGGGCGCCGGGCTGGGGTCAGGAGCAGTACTTC. It yields the protein CSGAPGWGQEQYF.

In its sample, this clone was seen once. V usage is TRBV18 and J usage is TRBJ2-1; 9 bases agree with TRBD2. The V and J ends lost 6 bases and 0 bases, in that order; junction bases with no gene match: 12. Germline CDR1 and CDR2: KGHSH and LQKENI. The CDR3 length is 18 residues. DNA for the CDR3: TGTGCCAGCTCCTCCACTAGCGGGTCCTCTAGCTCCTACAATGAGCAGTTCTTC. This translates into CASSSTSGSSSSYNEQFF. Filled out from reference TRBV18 and TRBJ2-1, the complete variable domain reads NAGVMQNPRHLVRRRGQEARLRCSPMKGHSHVYWYRQLPEEGLKFMVYLQKENIIDESGMPKERFSAEFPKEGPSILRIQQVVRGDSAAYFCASSSTSGSSSSYNEQFFGPGTRLTVL.

The V call is TRBV5-1, the J call TRBJ2-2; the D gene is possibly TRBD1 (6 bases). This CDR3 has 17 residues. Germline V lookup: CDR1 SGHRS, CDR2 YFSETQ. Trimming left V 3 bases short and J 3 bases short, with 18 bases between. CDR3 sequence reads: CASSSGLGGRDTGELFF. DNA for the CDR3: TGCGCCAGCAGCTCAGGGCTTGGGGGCAGGGACACCGGGGAGCTGTTTTTT.

J is TRBJ2-1 and V is TRBV7-3, with 11 bases fitting TRBD2. CDR1 is SGHTA and CDR2 is FQGTGA in the germline V gene. The V gene end was trimmed by 5 bases and the J gene end by 6 bases; junction bases not matched to a gene: 6. The CDR3 runs to 15 residues. The CDR3 DNA reads as TGTGCCAGCAGCGGTACTAGCGGGAGTCCCAATGAGCAGTTCTTC. Its translation is CASSGTSGSPNEQFF.

The chain joins TRBV7-2 to TRBJ2-5; tentative D call: TRBD2 (6 bases). The CDR3 runs 16 residues. Trimming removed 2 bases at V and 1 base at J, with 14 bases between. Germline-derived CDR1 and CDR2 are SGHTA and FQGNSA. The CDR3 region is CASSLNGGAIQETQYF. In DNA, the CDR3 is TGTGCCAGCAGCTTAAATGGCGGGGCGATCCAAGAGACCCAGTACTTC.

V and J are TRBV30 and TRBJ2-7, with D possibly being TRBD2 (7 bases). The CDR3 has 14 residues. CDR1 and CDR2 from the germline V gene are GTSNPN and SVGIG (reference sequence). Trimming took off 3 bases at V and 4 bases at J, with 16 bases between the two ends. The chain's CDR3 is CAWRGAGEGYEQYF. DNA for the CDR3: TGTGCCTGGAGGGGGGCGGGAGAAGGGTACGAGCAGTACTTC.

V and J are TRBV6-1 and TRBJ2-6; no clear D. Per germline, CDR1 MNHNS and CDR2 SASEGT. Trimming took off 6 bases at V and 5 bases at J, with 8 bases between the two ends. The CDR3 length is 13 residues. CDR3 DNA: TGTGCCAGCAGCATCCAGTGGGCCAACGTCCTGACTTTC. As protein: CASSIQWANVLTF.

The chain combines TRBV5-1 with TRBJ2-3; D gene uncertain. The CDR3 sequence is 13 residues long. Trimming pared 5 bases from V and 2 bases from J, leaving 9 bases between. Germline CDR1 is SGHRS and CDR2 is YFSETQ. The CDR3 region is CASRVGTTDTQYF. CDR3 sequence (DNA): TGCGCCAGCAGGGTAGGAACCACAGATACGCAGTATTTT.

The chain recombines TRBV10-3 with TRBJ2-7; no clear D. The CDR3 is 12 residues long. The germline V and J ends were trimmed by 1 base and 0 bases, with 1 base remaining between them. Germline CDR1 is ENHRY and CDR2 is SYGVKD. The CDR3 DNA reads as TGTGCCATCAGTGAGTACTCCTACGAGCAGTACTTC. It translates to CAISEYSYEQYF.

The chain couples TRBV30 to TRBJ2-5; D remains ambiguous. V shed 0 bases and J shed 5 bases, with 13 bases lying between them. CDR1 GTSNPN and CDR2 SVGIG come from the germline V gene (reference sequence). This CDR3 comprises 14 residues. For the CDR3, the DNA is TGTGCCTGGAGTGTAATTAGGCGTGGGGAGACCCAGTACTTC. It encodes CAWSVIRRGETQYF.

The chain's CDR3 is CASSQDSALRNTEAFF. The CDR3 nucleotides are TGCGCCAGCAGCCAAGATTCGGCCCTCCGGAACACTGAAGCTTTCTTT. The V and J genes are TRBV4-3 and TRBJ1-1; D remains ambiguous. V was cut by 0 bases and J by 1 base, with 12 bases left in between. Germline V CDR1 and CDR2: LGHNA, YSLEER. The CDR3 sequence is 16 residues long.